Shown below are 6 T cell receptor beta chains from a single sample sequenced in a study of blood T cell repertoires in COVID-19. Sequenced by immunoSEQ multiplex PCR; TCRdb stores in-frame clones only, minus some. The sample lists about 280,000 clones, around 80% occurring once. The sample comprised PBMCs or T cells enriched from blood (not recorded which). All receptors derive from a man aged 35-49 years who had been exposed to COVID-19.

V is TRBV6-5 and J is TRBJ2-1; 7 bases align to TRBD2. With V trimmed by 6 bases and J by 3 bases, 2 bases remained unmatched. The CDR3 sequence is 13 residues long. Germline assignment: CDR1 MNHEY and CDR2 SVGAGI. The CDR3 sequence: CASSRDYYNEQFF. In DNA, the CDR3 is TGTGCCAGCAGCCGGGACTACTACAATGAGCAGTTCTTC.

The rearrangement joins TRBV11-2 to TRBJ2-2; no clear D. Deletions cut 5 bases from V and 6 bases from J, with 13 bases between. The CDR3 runs to 14 residues. Germline V gene sequence: CDR1 SGHAT, CDR2 FQNNGV. The CDR3 sequence is CASSALSISGELFF. CDR3 DNA: TGTGCCAGCAGCGCGCTGAGTATTTCCGGGGAGCTGTTTTTT.

The table lists this clone with a few counts. The CDR3 DNA sequence: TGTGCCAGCAGCGCGGGTGGGTCGTACAATGAGCAGTTCTTC. It is translated as CASSAGGSYNEQFF. The V and J genes are TRBV3-1 (or the pseudogene TRBV3-2) and TRBJ2-1; possible D gene TRBD2, 5 bases. Between the trimmed V and J ends, which lost 5 bases and 4 bases, there was a span of 12 bases. The CDR3 spans 14 residues. CDR1 and CDR2 from the germline V gene are LGHDT and YNNKEL (reference sequence).

The chain uses TRBV18 and TRBJ2-2; no firm D call. V lost 3 bases and J lost 9, with 14 bases in between. The CDR3 length is 14 residues. The germline gives CDR1 KGHSH, CDR2 LQKENI. The chain's CDR3 is CASSPNEIVRELFF. The CDR3 DNA reads TGTGCCAGCTCACCGAACGAGATCGTGAGGGAGCTGTTTTTT.

Points on this clone: This specimen includes other DNA sequences encoding the same CDR3. The chain carries TRBV9 and TRBJ1-5, with D possibly being TRBD1 (6 bases). CDR1 and CDR2 from the germline V gene are SGDLS and YYNGEE. The CDR3 sequence is 14 residues long. Trimming took off 5 bases at V and 4 bases at J, with 13 bases between the two ends. The CDR3 region is CASSTGQGNQPQHF. CDR3 nucleotides: TGTGCCAGCAGTACTGGGCAGGGGAATCAGCCCCAGCATTTT. Full variable domain (remainder filled in from reference TRBV9 and TRBJ1-5): DSGVTQTPKHLITATGQRVTLRCSPRSGDLSVYWYQQSLDQGLQFLIQYYNGEERAKGNILERFSAQQFPDLHSELNLSSLELGDSALYFCASSTGQGNQPQHFGDGTRLSIL.

This rearrangement joins TRBV19 to TRBJ1-5; 9 bases fit TRBD1. There are 14 residues in the CDR3. V shed 8 bases, J shed 4 bases, and the junction held 6 bases outside the gene matches. CDR1 and CDR2 (germline): LNHDA, SQIVND (reference sequence). CDR3 amino acids: CASRGTGQNQPQHF. In DNA, the CDR3 is TGTGCCAGTCGCGGGACAGGGCAAAATCAGCCCCAGCATTTT. Full variable domain (rest looked up from reference TRBV19 and TRBJ1-5): DGGITQSPKYLFRKEGQNVTLSCEQNLNHDAMYWYRQDPGQGLRLIYYSQIVNDFQKGDIAEGYSVSREKKESFPLTVTSAQKNPTAFYLCASRGTGQNQPQHFGDGTRLSIL.